A selection of T cell receptor beta chains follows, all from one sample in a study of OX40 agonist ivuxolimab in advanced cancers. Some clones are missing from TCRdb's copy, which holds only in-frame ones; the method was immunoSEQ multiplex PCR. The profile shows 14,000 or so clones, around four fifths of them singletons. Sequenced material: CD4+ or CD8+ T cells sorted from blood, taken in a trial of the OX40 agonist ivuxolimab. All receptors come from an adult with an advanced solid tumor such as melanoma, head and neck, liver or kidney cancer. Each CDR3 is given with its conserved first and last residue. The D gene is left open where the match is weak. The size field is filled for only some rows; it gives once, few, many or a size class.

v_gene: TRBV7-9; abundance: .; j_gene: TRBJ2-7; d_gene: TRBD1; CDR3aa: CASSPDQGAFYEQYF; CDR3nt: TGTGCCAGCAGTCCTGATCAGGGGGCTTTCTACGAGCAGTACTTC
v_gene: TRBV5-1; abundance: once; j_gene: TRBJ1-1; d_gene: .; CDR3aa: CASSFSFPGDTEAFF; CDR3nt: TGCGCCAGCAGCTTTTCTTTCCCCGGGGACACTGAAGCTTTCTTT
v_gene: TRBV7-2; abundance: .; j_gene: TRBJ2-1; d_gene: TRBD2; CDR3aa: CASSSPETSVYNEQFF; CDR3nt: TGTGCCAGCAGCTCGCCCGAGACTAGCGTCTACAATGAGCAGTTCTTC
v_gene: TRBV7-2; abundance: .; j_gene: TRBJ2-7; d_gene: TRBD2; CDR3aa: CASSQGLAGAYEQYF; CDR3nt: TGTGCCAGCAGCCAAGGACTAGCGGGAGCCTACGAGCAGTACTTC
v_gene: TRBV2; abundance: .; j_gene: TRBJ2-2; d_gene: .; CDR3aa: CAAGAGELFF; CDR3nt: TGTGCGGCCGGGGCCGGGGAGCTGTTTTTT
v_gene: TRBV10-1; abundance: .; j_gene: TRBJ2-1; d_gene: .; CDR3aa: CASSPQSSYNEQFF; CDR3nt: TGCGCCAGCAGTCCCCAAAGCTCCTACAATGAGCAGTTCTTC
v_gene: TRBV7-9; abundance: .; j_gene: TRBJ2-1; d_gene: TRBD1; CDR3aa: CASSLIFGTGGSYNEQFF; CDR3nt: TGTGCCAGCAGCTTAATCTTCGGGACAGGGGGCTCCTACAATGAGCAGTTCTTC
v_gene: TRBV7-2; abundance: .; j_gene: TRBJ1-3; d_gene: TRBD1; CDR3aa: CASSQSGTAVLSSGNTIYF; CDR3nt: TGTGCCAGCAGCCAGAGCGGGACAGCAGTATTAAGCTCTGGAAACACCATATATTTT
v_gene: TRBV6-5; abundance: .; j_gene: TRBJ1-5; d_gene: .; CDR3aa: CASSPSQGEAQPQHF; CDR3nt: TGTGCCAGCAGTCCTAGTCAAGGGGAAGCCCAGCCCCAGCATTTT
v_gene: TRBV5-4; abundance: .; j_gene: TRBJ2-7; d_gene: .; CDR3aa: CASSLDSSDYEQYF; CDR3nt: TGTGCCAGCAGCTTGGACTCCTCGGACTACGAGCAGTACTTC
v_gene: TRBV27; abundance: .; j_gene: TRBJ2-1; d_gene: .; CDR3aa: CASSPEGGYNEQFF; CDR3nt: TGTGCCAGCAGTCCCGAGGGAGGTTACAATGAGCAGTTCTTC
v_gene: TRBV4-3; abundance: .; j_gene: TRBJ2-5; d_gene: .; CDR3aa: CASSQEGGGRKETQYF; CDR3nt: TGCGCCAGCAGCCAAGAGGGCGGTGGCAGGAAAGAGACCCAGTACTTC